The following is a TCR beta chain sequence with its context. Clones were sequenced by immunoSEQ multiplex PCR, and TCRdb holds only the in-frame ones, with some missing. The data hold about 220,000 clones, with 65% to 90% observed a single time. This specimen belongs to a study of blood T cell repertoires in COVID-19. Study overall: Sample material is recorded as cDNA or gDNA derived from T cells, B-cell-depleted T cells, or PBMCs.

CDR3 size: 14 residues. Germline values: CDR1 KGHSH, CDR2 LQKENI. Trimming stripped 3 bases from V and 4 bases from J, with 10 bases between. The chain carries TRBV18 and TRBJ1-3; tentatively, D is TRBD1 (6 bases). This TCR came from a man aged 50 or older with active or convalescent COVID-19. Sequenced: peripheral blood. This CDR3 reads CASSPGGPGNTIYF. CDR3 nucleotides: TGTGCCAGCTCACCCGGGGGGCCCGGAAACACCATATATTTT.